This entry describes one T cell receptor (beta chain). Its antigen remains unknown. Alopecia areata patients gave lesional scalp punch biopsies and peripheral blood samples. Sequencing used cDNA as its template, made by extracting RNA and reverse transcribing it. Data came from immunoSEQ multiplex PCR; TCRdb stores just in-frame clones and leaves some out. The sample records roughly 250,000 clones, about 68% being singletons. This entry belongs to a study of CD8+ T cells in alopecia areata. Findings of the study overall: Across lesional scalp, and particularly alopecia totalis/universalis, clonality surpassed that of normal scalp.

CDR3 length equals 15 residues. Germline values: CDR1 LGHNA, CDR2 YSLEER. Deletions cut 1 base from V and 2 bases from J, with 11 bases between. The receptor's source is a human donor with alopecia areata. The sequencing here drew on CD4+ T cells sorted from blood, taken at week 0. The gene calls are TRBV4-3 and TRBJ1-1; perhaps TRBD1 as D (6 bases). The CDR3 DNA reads TGCGCCAGCAGCCAAGGACAGGCTGGAAACACTGAAGCTTTCTTT. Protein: CASSQGQAGNTEAFF.